This passage covers 5 T cell receptor beta chains from one sample sequenced in a study of cytomegalovirus exposure and HLA in healthy donors. The study ran its PCR with 60 Vbeta and 13 Jbeta primers. Only in-frame clones appear in the TCRdb table, and some are missing; sequencing was by immunoSEQ multiplex PCR. Here the sample spans approximately 100,000 clones, almost 75% being singletons. Sequenced sample: PBMCs. The receptor set was obtained from a man aged 40-49 years in good health and CMV-seronegative.

This clone was found a few times. CDR3: CASSLTAGDSGNTIYF. The CDR3 nucleotides are TGCGCCAGCAGCCTAACGGCGGGGGACTCTGGAAACACCATATATTTT. The chain joins TRBV4-3 to TRBJ1-3, with D maybe TRBD1 (5 bases). Trimming removed 4 bases at V and 0 bases at J, with 13 bases between. The CDR3 contains 16 residues. Germline loops: CDR1 LGHNA, CDR2 YSLEER.

The chain combines TRBV12-2 with TRBJ1-2; the DNA was not compared with TRBD1, the D call given in the table. TRBV12-2 is reported as a pseudogene. CDR3 length: 16 amino acids. CDR3 sequence: CASRLRQGRISGGYTF. CDR3 DNA sequence: TGTGCAAGTCGCTTACGACAGGGAAGGATTTCGGGAGGCTACACCTTC.

V and J are TRBV30 and TRBJ2-2; 9 bases line up with TRBD1. The CDR3 totals 21 residues. The V and J ends lost 2 bases and 1 base, in that order; junction bases with no gene match: 20. The germline V gene encodes CDR1 GTSNPN and CDR2 SVGIG (reference sequence). The chain's CDR3 is CAWSLPRDRALSIENTGELFF. CDR3 in DNA: TGTGCCTGGAGTCTCCCCCGGGACAGGGCGTTGAGTATCGAGAACACCGGGGAGCTGTTTTTT.

This chain uses TRBV4-2 with TRBJ1-2; maybe TRBD1 (6 bases). Germline CDR1 reads LGHNA; CDR2 reads YNFKEQ. With 0 bases removed from V and 2 bases from J, the gap between germline ends came to 13 bases. The CDR3 consists of 16 residues. The CDR3 loop is CASSQERGGGNYGYTF. CDR3 nucleotides: TGTGCCAGCAGCCAAGAGAGAGGGGGAGGGAACTATGGCTACACCTTC.

This clone has a handful of counts. This rearrangement joins TRBV6-5 to TRBJ2-3; maybe TRBD2 (7 bases). The V gene lost 2 bases and the J gene lost 2 bases, with 8 bases spanning the gap. The CDR3 is 14 residues long. CDR1 and CDR2 from the germline V gene are MNHEY and SVGAGI. The CDR3: CASSYGGATDTQYF. CDR3 coding DNA: TGTGCCAGCAGTTACGGGGGGGCCACAGATACGCAGTATTTT.